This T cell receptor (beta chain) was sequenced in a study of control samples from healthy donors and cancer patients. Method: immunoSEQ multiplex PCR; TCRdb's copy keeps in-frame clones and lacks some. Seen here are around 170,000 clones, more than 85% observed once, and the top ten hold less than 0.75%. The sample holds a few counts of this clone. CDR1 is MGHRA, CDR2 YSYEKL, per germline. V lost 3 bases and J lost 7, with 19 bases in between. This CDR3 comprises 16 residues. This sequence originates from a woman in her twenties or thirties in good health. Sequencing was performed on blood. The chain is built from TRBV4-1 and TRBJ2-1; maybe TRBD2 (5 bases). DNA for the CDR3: TGCGCCAGCAGCCATCCTCCTCCGGGATCCGGTAATGAGCAGTTCTTC. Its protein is CASSHPPPGSGNEQFF.